This TCR beta chain was identified during a study of beta chain features in type 1 diabetes. This clone was found a few times. Expressed TCRB transcripts got sequenced, as all isolated RNA was reverse transcribed. Measured with immunoSEQ multiplex PCR; TCRdb has only the in-frame clones, and not every one. The sample includes about 400,000 clones, about 12% of them seen just once. CDR1 ENHRY and CDR2 SYGVKD come from the germline V gene. CDR3 size: 15 residues. The V and J ends lost 3 bases and 0 bases respectively, with 10 bases between them. V and J are TRBV10-3 and TRBJ2-3; D is undetermined. Sequences were obtained from naive CD4+ T cells from blood. This receptor was identified in a man aged 18 to 29 in good health. The CDR3 reads CAISDVQSSTDTQYF. The CDR3 coding sequence is TGTGCCATCAGTGATGTACAGTCTAGCACAGATACGCAGTATTTT.